A selection of T cell receptor beta chains follows, all from one sample in a study of metastatic and nonmetastatic thyroid tumors. TCRdb redid the clone calls on the PCR reads using MiXCR. Among about 39,000 clones listed, approximately 17% were seen once. What was sequenced was tumor tissue. These receptors were collected from a female donor with papillary thyroid cancer or a benign thyroid nodule (not recorded which). Some clones in this sample may be carry-over from other donors' samples. The CDR3 runs from the conserved cysteine through the conserved F or W. A D gene is named only where the DNA matches it firmly. Size tells how often a clone was seen (once, few, many) or the class of an expanded clone, and some rows leave it out.

CASSGRVEAFF	TGTGCCAGCAGCGGGAGAGTTGAAGCTTTCTTT	many	TRBV5-6	NA	TRBJ1-1
CASSSVSYEQYF	TGTGCCAGCAGTTCCGTTTCCTACGAGCAGTACTTC	many	TRBV28	NA	TRBJ2-7
CASSLAGGYEQYF	TGTGCCAGCAGTTTGGCAGGGGGGTACGAGCAGTACTTC	NA	TRBV12-3/TRBV12-4	NA	TRBJ2-7
CSARFRGTTDTQYF	TGCAGTGCTAGATTCCGGGGGACCACAGATACGCAGTATTTT	many	TRBV20-1	NA	TRBJ2-3
CSASSPSGSLYYEQYF	TGCAGTGCTAGTTCCCCTAGCGGGAGTCTTTACTACGAGCAGTACTTC	many	TRBV20-1	TRBD2	TRBJ2-7
CASSLARVFGANVLTF	TGTGCCAGCAGCCTCGCTCGGGTTTTTGGGGCCAACGTCCTGACTTTC	many	TRBV7-2	NA	TRBJ2-6
CASSFRSTDTQYF	TGTGCCAGCAGTTTCCGTAGCACAGATACGCAGTATTTT	many	TRBV12-3/TRBV12-4	NA	TRBJ2-3
CASSFFLGRGREQYF	TGTGCCAGCAGTTTTTTCTTGGGCAGAGGTCGCGAGCAGTACTTC	many	TRBV28	NA	TRBJ2-7
CASSSSGDYGYTF	TGTGCCAGCAGCTCCTCAGGAGACTATGGCTACACCTTC	many	TRBV7-3	NA	TRBJ1-2
CSARDVRQGKEKLFF	TGCAGTGCTAGAGATGTACGACAGGGGAAAGAAAAACTGTTTTTT	many	TRBV20-1	TRBD1	TRBJ1-4
CASSVLMTGADGYTF	TGTGCCAGCAGCGTACTTATGACGGGGGCTGACGGCTACACCTTC	many	TRBV9	NA	TRBJ1-2
CAAVERWGGETQYF	TGTGCCGCGGTGGAGCGGTGGGGCGGAGAGACCCAGTACTTC	few	TRBV6-2/TRBV6-3	NA	TRBJ2-5
CASSFGTSGYEQYF	TGTGCCAGCAGTTTTGGGACTAGCGGGTACGAGCAGTACTTC	many	TRBV27	TRBD2	TRBJ2-7
CATSRERRGRGGELFF	TGTGCCACCAGCAGAGAGAGGAGGGGGCGAGGTGGGGAGCTGTTTTTT	many	TRBV15	NA	TRBJ2-2
CASSPGQYATNEKLFF	TGCGCCAGCAGCCCGGGACAGTATGCAACTAATGAAAAACTGTTTTTT	many	TRBV4-1	TRBD1	TRBJ1-4
CASSEVGRRNYEQYF	TGTGCCAGCAGCGAGGTCGGACGGAGAAACTACGAGCAGTACTTC	many	TRBV6-1	NA	TRBJ2-7
CAIRIDGPGTEAFF	TGTGCCATCAGAATAGACGGCCCGGGCACTGAAGCTTTCTTT	few	TRBV10-3	NA	TRBJ1-1
CATRGTGVNYGYTF	TGTGCCACCAGAGGGACAGGGGTTAACTATGGCTACACCTTC	many	TRBV24-1	TRBD1	TRBJ1-2
CASRPGLAGVWELFF	TGTGCCAGCAGGCCGGGACTAGCGGGAGTGTGGGAGCTGTTTTTT	NA	TRBV2	TRBD2	TRBJ2-2
CSPLGAFF	TGCAGCCCACTGGGAGCTTTCTTT	many	TRBV20-1	NA	TRBJ1-1
CASSRLLRLAVNEQFF	TGTGCCAGCAGCCGCCTCTTGCGACTAGCGGTCAATGAGCAGTTCTTC	once	TRBV11-2	TRBD2	TRBJ2-1
CATSGIMNTEAFF	TGTGCCACCAGCGGAATCATGAACACTGAAGCTTTCTTT	many	TRBV15	NA	TRBJ1-1
CASSLGGGTSGIF	TGTGCCAGCAGCTTAGGGGGGGGGACTAGCGGGATCTTC	many	TRBV7-9	TRBD2	TRBJ2-7
CSARRNYGNTIYF	TGCAGTGCTAGGCGGAATTATGGAAACACCATATATTTT	many	TRBV20-1	NA	TRBJ1-3
CATSDRRTGGSYEQYF	TGTGCCACCAGTGATCGTCGGACAGGGGGCTCCTACGAGCAGTACTTC	NA	TRBV24-1	TRBD1	TRBJ2-7
CATMGRTNEQYF	TGTGCCACCATGGGACGGACAAACGAGCAGTACTTC	many	TRBV6-1	NA	TRBJ2-7
CASSIQGYEQYF	TGCGCCAGCAGTATACAGGGTTACGAGCAGTACTTC	many	TRBV5-1	NA	TRBJ2-7
CASSLLNTGELFF	TGTGCCAGCAGCCTCCTGAACACCGGGGAGCTGTTTTTT	many	TRBV7-2	NA	TRBJ2-2
CASSAKVPPYNEQFF	TGTGCCAGCAGCGCTAAGGTGCCACCTTACAATGAGCAGTTCTTC	many	TRBV7-8	NA	TRBJ2-1
CSVGGVDQPQHF	TGCAGCGTGGGCGGGGTCGATCAGCCCCAGCATTTT	many	TRBV29-1	NA	TRBJ1-5
CAWTGRASWEQYF	TGTGCCTGGACAGGGAGGGCCTCGTGGGAGCAGTACTTC	NA	TRBV30	TRBD2	TRBJ2-7